The source of this T cell receptor (beta chain) is a study of blood T cells in healthy people across ages. There are a few counts of this clonotype. The antigen is undetermined. Study-level findings and limits: Reliance upon unsorted PBMCs precluded definitive naive versus antigen-experienced comparison. Possibly, changes in expanded clonotypes were confounded because donor CMV status was unknown.

CDR1 and CDR2 (germline): SGHRS, YFSETQ. The CDR3 totals 13 residues. Trimming cost V 4 bases and J 9 bases, with 14 bases left between them. Donors each provided about 9.5 milliliters of peripheral blood. Primed by a sample-barcoded 5' primer and a J-beta primer mix, a second PCR proceeded for about 6 to 11 cycles. TCRdb fed the 5' RACE reads into MiXCR, producing one record per CDR3 protein. This sample yields 1.5 million or so distinct CDR3 sequences, of which around two fifths are seen a single time; around 8% belongs to the top ten. Sequences were obtained from blood. The receptor was derived from a woman aged 18-30 years in good health. The chain carries TRBV5-1 and TRBJ2-1; D remains unclear. The CDR3 nucleotides are TGCGCCAGCAGCCCCCCGGCGGCGTTTGAGCAGTTCTTC. This gives the protein CASSPPAAFEQFF.